These T cell receptor beta chains were read from a single sample in a study of CD8 T cells in ankylosing spondylitis. Via MiXCR, TCRdb re-called the 5' RACE reads, giving one row per CDR3 protein. Here the sample spans about 310,000 distinct CDR3 sequences, less than 25% being singletons. The source material was blood, either unsorted or a sorted T cell fraction (not recorded which). These receptors came from a female donor with ankylosing spondylitis or in good health (not recorded which). Each CDR3 is given with its conserved first and last residue. The order of the fields is D gene, V gene, J gene, clone size, CDR3 DNA, CDR3 protein. A D gene is named only where the DNA matches it firmly. Size is stated for part of the rows, as once, few or many counts, or as a class when the clone is expanded.

>.|TRBV12-3/TRBV12-4|TRBJ1-3|few
TGTGCCAGCAGGGAGGGGGGAACTGGAAACACCATATATTTT
CASREGGTGNTIYF
>.|TRBV7-2|TRBJ1-6|.
TGTGCCAGCAGCTTACCAGGGCGGCCCCTCCACTTT
CASSLPGRPLHF
>.|TRBV29-1|TRBJ1-1|many
TGCAGCGTGATGGGGGGGCAGGGGAGAGGAGCTTTCTTT
CSVMGGQGRGAFF
>.|TRBV9|TRBJ2-1|.
TGTGCCAGCGGAGAAGGGGCCCAGAGCTCCTACAATGAGCAGTTCTTC
CASGEGAQSSYNEQFF
>TRBD2|TRBV2|TRBJ2-1|few
TGTGCCAGCAGAGCCTTCAGCGGGAGTATCGATGAGCAGTTCTTC
CASRAFSGSIDEQFF
>.|TRBV2|TRBJ1-4|few
TGTGCCAGCAGTGAAGATTTTCTGTTTTTT
CASSEDFLFF
>TRBD1|TRBV18|TRBJ2-1|.
TGTGCCAGCTCACCAAGGCAGGGGGTGACCTACAATGAGCAGTTCTTC
CASSPRQGVTYNEQFF
>.|TRBV3-1|TRBJ1-2|.
TGTGCCAGCAGCCAAAAGGGCTGGTGGGGCTACACCTTC
CASSQKGWWGYTF
>.|TRBV7-2|TRBJ2-6|.
TGTGCCAGCAGCTTAGGGGCACGACTCTCTGGGGCCAACGTCCTGACTTTC
CASSLGARLSGANVLTF
>TRBD1|TRBV6-1|TRBJ2-1|few
TGTGCCAGCAGCTCCCCCGACAGGGGGCGGATAAGTGAGCAGTTCTTC
CASSSPDRGRISEQFF
>.|TRBV6-1|TRBJ2-1|.
TGTGCCAGCAGTGACGGGCGCTCCTACAATGAGCAGTTCTTC
CASSDGRSYNEQFF
>.|TRBV6-1|TRBJ2-4|.
TGTGCCAGCAGTTATGGGCTTCACGCGGACATTCAGTACTTC
CASSYGLHADIQYF
>.|TRBV6-1|TRBJ2-2|few
TGTGCCAGCAGCAATACCCGGGGAACCGGGGAGCTGTTTTTT
CASSNTRGTGELFF
>.|TRBV3-1|TRBJ2-7|.
TGTGCCAGCAGCCACGACAGTGGGGCTTACTTC
CASSHDSGAYF
>.|TRBV6-1|TRBJ2-2|many
TGTGCCAGTCGAGGACAGTTCACCGGGGAGCTGTTTTTT
CASRGQFTGELFF
>.|TRBV4-1|TRBJ2-4|many
TGCGCCAGCAGCCAAGTGTTAGCCAAAAACATTCAGTACTTC
CASSQVLAKNIQYF
>.|TRBV7-2|TRBJ1-1|.
TGTGCCAGCAGCTTAGTCGGGAGCCACACTGAAGCTTTCTTT
CASSLVGSHTEAFF
>.|TRBV7-2|TRBJ1-4|few
TGTGCCAGCAGCCAAGAGCTTAGGGATGAAAAACTGTTTTTT
CASSQELRDEKLFF
>TRBD2|TRBV6-5|TRBJ2-1|.
TGTGCCAGCAGTTACGTACTAGCGGGAGGAGTGGCCTACAATGAGCAGTTCTTC
CASSYVLAGGVAYNEQFF
>TRBD1|TRBV4-2|TRBJ2-7|many
TGTGCCAGCAGCCACGCTCGGGACAGGGTATCTAGGGAGCAGTACTTC
CASSHARDRVSREQYF
>.|TRBV5-1|TRBJ1-1|many
TGCGCCAGCAGCATCGAAGCTTTCTTT
CASSIEAFF
>.|TRBV4-3|TRBJ2-1|.
TGCGCCAGCAGCCAAGAGGCGATTTACAATGAGCAGTTCTTC
CASSQEAIYNEQFF
>TRBD2|TRBV11-2|TRBJ2-5|few
TGTGCCAGCAGCCGAACTAGCGGGGGAGAGACCCAGTACTTC
CASSRTSGGETQYF
>.|TRBV3-1|TRBJ2-5|.
TGTGCCAGCAGCCGAGACGTCGCTATGGGAAAGACCCAGTACTTC
CASSRDVAMGKTQYF
>.|TRBV7-2|TRBJ2-3|many
TGTGCCAGCAGCTTAGGAGACCGAGCAGATACGCAGTATTTT
CASSLGDRADTQYF
>.|TRBV2|TRBJ1-5|many
TGTGCCAGCACCATGGACTCCCGCGGGCAGCCCCAGCATTTT
CASTMDSRGQPQHF
>.|TRBV27|TRBJ2-1|few
TGTGCCAGCCGCTCGCCCCGCAATGAGCAGTTCTTC
CASRSPRNEQFF
>TRBD2|TRBV29-1|TRBJ2-1|.
TGCAGCGTTGTAGCGGGAGGGCTCGATGAGCAGTTCTTC
CSVVAGGLDEQFF
>.|TRBV6-5|TRBJ1-6|few
TGTGCCAGCAGTTACGGCCCAGGGTCACCCCTCCACTTT
CASSYGPGSPLHF
>.|TRBV5-1|TRBJ1-1|once
TGCGCCAGCAGCTTGGCCGGGAGTGCTGAAGCTTTCTTT
CASSLAGSAEAFF
>.|TRBV20-1|TRBJ2-6|.
TGCAGTGCGCCAGGGAACTCTGGGGCCAACGTCCTGACTTTC
CSAPGNSGANVLTF
>.|TRBV6-2/TRBV6-3|TRBJ2-7|.
TGTGCCAGCAGCCGCTCACGGGCCTACGAGCAGTACTTC
CASSRSRAYEQYF
>.|TRBV7-9|TRBJ2-7|.
TGTGCCACTTCGCAGGCAGGGTTAGTTTCCGAGCAGTACTTC
CATSQAGLVSEQYF
>.|TRBV15|TRBJ2-2|.
TGTGCCACCAGCAGGACTCGCTCCGGGGAGCTGTTTTTT
CATSRTRSGELFF
>.|TRBV12-3/TRBV12-4|TRBJ2-4|many
TGTGCCAGCAGTGCTGGCCTAGCCAAAAACATTCAGTACTTC
CASSAGLAKNIQYF